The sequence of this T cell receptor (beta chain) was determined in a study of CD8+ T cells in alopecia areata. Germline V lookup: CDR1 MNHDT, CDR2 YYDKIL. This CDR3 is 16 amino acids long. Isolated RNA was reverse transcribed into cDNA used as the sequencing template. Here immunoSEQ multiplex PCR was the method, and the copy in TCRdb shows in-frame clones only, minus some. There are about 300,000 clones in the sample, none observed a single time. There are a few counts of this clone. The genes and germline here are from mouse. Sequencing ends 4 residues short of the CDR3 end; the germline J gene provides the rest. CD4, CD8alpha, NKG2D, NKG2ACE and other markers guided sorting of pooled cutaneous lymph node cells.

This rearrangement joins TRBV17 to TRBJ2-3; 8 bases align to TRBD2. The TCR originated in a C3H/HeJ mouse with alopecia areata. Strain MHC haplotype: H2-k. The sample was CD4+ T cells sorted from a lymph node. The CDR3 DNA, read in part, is TGTGCTAGCAGTAGAAGTCTGGGGGGAGAAGGAGAA. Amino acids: CASSRSLGGEGE. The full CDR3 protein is CASSRSLGGEGETLYF.